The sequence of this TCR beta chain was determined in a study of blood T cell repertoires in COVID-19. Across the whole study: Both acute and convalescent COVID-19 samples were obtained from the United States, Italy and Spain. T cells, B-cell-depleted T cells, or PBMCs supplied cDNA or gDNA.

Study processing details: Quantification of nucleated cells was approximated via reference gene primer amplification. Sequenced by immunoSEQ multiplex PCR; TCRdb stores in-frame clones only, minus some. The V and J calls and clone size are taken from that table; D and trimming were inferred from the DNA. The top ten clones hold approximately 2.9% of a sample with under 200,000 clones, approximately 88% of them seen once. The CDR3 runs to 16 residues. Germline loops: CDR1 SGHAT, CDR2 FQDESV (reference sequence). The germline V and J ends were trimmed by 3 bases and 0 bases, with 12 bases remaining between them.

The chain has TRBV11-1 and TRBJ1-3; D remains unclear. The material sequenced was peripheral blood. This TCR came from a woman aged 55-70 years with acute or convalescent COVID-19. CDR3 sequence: CASSFDAYSSGNTIYF. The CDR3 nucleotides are TGTGCCAGCAGCTTCGATGCGTATAGCTCTGGAAACACCATATATTTT.